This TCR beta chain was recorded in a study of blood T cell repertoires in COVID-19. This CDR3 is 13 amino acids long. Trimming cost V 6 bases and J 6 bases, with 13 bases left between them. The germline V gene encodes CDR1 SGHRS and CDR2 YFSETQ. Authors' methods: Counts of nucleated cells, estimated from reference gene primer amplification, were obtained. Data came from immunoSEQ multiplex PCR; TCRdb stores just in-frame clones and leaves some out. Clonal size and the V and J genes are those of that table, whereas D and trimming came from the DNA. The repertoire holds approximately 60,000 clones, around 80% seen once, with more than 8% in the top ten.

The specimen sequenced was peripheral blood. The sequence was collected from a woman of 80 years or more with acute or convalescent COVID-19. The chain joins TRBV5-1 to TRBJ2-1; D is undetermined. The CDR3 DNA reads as TGCGCCAGCACGGGTGTTTTCGGCAATGAGCAGTTCTTC. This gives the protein CASTGVFGNEQFF.